A selection of T cell receptor beta chains follows, all from one sample in a study of T-cell reconstitution after alpha-beta-depleted transplantation in children. TCRdb re-called the PCR reads through MiXCR, storing one row per CDR3 protein. The data show hundreds of thousands of distinct CDR3 sequences, roughly 23% seen once. The source was PBMCs, mostly from graft donor cells, collected 360 days after TCRalphabeta/CD19-depleted stem cell transplant. These receptors came from a boy in the first two years of life who had a stem cell transplant for acute myeloid leukemia, so the T cells may come from the graft donor. Each CDR3 is given with its conserved first and last residue. D genes are given only for firm matches. Clone size is stated in some rows and not others, as once, few, many or a class when expanded.

clone_size j_call v_call d_call cdr3_nt cdr3_aa
many TRBJ1-2 TRBV12-3/TRBV12-4 . TGTGCCAGCAGTTTAGGGAGGGCTGGCTACACCTTC CASSLGRAGYTF
. TRBJ2-7 TRBV12-3/TRBV12-4 . TGTGCCAGCAGTCGACAGCGCCCACTCTTCTCCTACGAGCAGTACTTC CASSRQRPLFSYEQYF
few TRBJ2-2 TRBV12-3/TRBV12-4 . TGTGCCAGCAGTTTCCGGGGACTTGACACCGGGGAGCTGTTTTTT CASSFRGLDTGELFF
few TRBJ1-3 TRBV9 . TGTGCCAGCAGCGCCAGCAGGGTCTCTGGAAACACCATATATTTT CASSASRVSGNTIYF
few TRBJ2-1 TRBV5-6 . TGTGCCAGCAGCCACGTCAACCCCAGGGCCAATGAGCAGTTCTTC CASSHVNPRANEQFF
. TRBJ1-2 TRBV20-1 . TGCAGTGCTAGAGATTGGGACCCGACTGCCGGCTATGGCTACACCTTC CSARDWDPTAGYGYTF
. TRBJ2-3 TRBV5-1 TRBD1 TGCGCCAGCAGAACATCCGGGACAGGGGGCCCAGATACGCAGTATTTT CASRTSGTGGPDTQYF
. TRBJ1-5 TRBV5-5 . TGTGCCAGCAGCTTGCACCCGGCCCCCACTCAGCCCCAGCATTTT CASSLHPAPTQPQHF
many TRBJ1-1 TRBV7-9 . TGTGCCAGCAGCCTGAGCGACACTGAAGCTTTCTTT CASSLSDTEAFF
. TRBJ2-1 TRBV9 . TGTGCCAGCAGCGTAGGGGGGAGCGATGAGCAGTTCTTC CASSVGGSDEQFF
few TRBJ2-7 TRBV20-1 . TGCAGCGCGACACTAGGGTTCATCGAGCAGTACTTC CSATLGFIEQYF
. TRBJ1-4 TRBV6-5 . TGTGCCAGCAGTTACGGGAAGGGACGAGAAAAACTGTTTTTT CASSYGKGREKLFF
. TRBJ1-4 TRBV7-9 . TGTGCCAGCAGCCCCCCGGAGGATGAAAAACTGTTTTTT CASSPPEDEKLFF
few TRBJ2-7 TRBV15 . TGTGCCACCAGCAGAGATCCAACAGTATCCTACGAGCAGTACTTC CATSRDPTVSYEQYF
. TRBJ2-7 TRBV5-1 TRBD1 TGCGCCAGCAGCTTGGCCAGGGACAGGGTTACCTACGAGCAGTACTTC CASSLARDRVTYEQYF
few TRBJ2-1 TRBV5-8 . TGTGCCAGCAGCTTCCGGGGGCAGTACAATGAGCAGTTCTTC CASSFRGQYNEQFF
many TRBJ2-7 TRBV20-1 . TGCAGTGCTAGAGATGTAGGCAAATGGGCCTACGAGCAGTACTTC CSARDVGKWAYEQYF
many TRBJ1-1 TRBV12-3/TRBV12-4 . TGTGCCAGCAGCTATCGGCAGTACGCTTTCTTT CASSYRQYAFF
many TRBJ1-2 TRBV2 TRBD1 TGTGCCAGCAGTCCGGGACAGGGGTTCGGGGGCTACACCTTC CASSPGQGFGGYTF
. TRBJ2-3 TRBV15 . TGTGCCACCAGCAGAATCCCTTACACAGATACGCAGTATTTT CATSRIPYTDTQYF
. TRBJ1-1 TRBV7-2 . TGTGCCAGCAGCTCTACAGTTCAGGACACTGAAGCTTTCTTT CASSSTVQDTEAFF
few TRBJ2-1 TRBV7-9 . TGTGCCAGCATACCCCGCGCGGGACAGAGCTACAATGAGCAGTTCTTC CASIPRAGQSYNEQFF